This TCR beta chain was sequenced during a study of identical twins. Template switching added a universal primer site; cDNA carried unique molecular identifiers. MiXCR, run by TCRdb on the 5' RACE reads, gives a single entry per CDR3 protein. The sample has a few hundred thousand distinct CDR3 sequences; around 20% are singletons. V was clipped by 7 bases and J by 2 bases; unmatched bases: 15. Germline V gene lookup returns CDR1 MDHEN and CDR2 SYDVKM. The CDR3 loop spans 17 amino acids. Sequenced sample: naive T cells sorted from blood. This clonotype was obtained from a man in his fifties or sixties in good health. V usage is TRBV28 and J usage is TRBJ1-1; 8 bases map to TRBD1. The CDR3 reads CASIRSTGTGGNTEAFF. Written as DNA, the CDR3 is TGTGCCAGCATACGTTCTACCGGGACAGGTGGAAACACTGAAGCTTTCTTT.